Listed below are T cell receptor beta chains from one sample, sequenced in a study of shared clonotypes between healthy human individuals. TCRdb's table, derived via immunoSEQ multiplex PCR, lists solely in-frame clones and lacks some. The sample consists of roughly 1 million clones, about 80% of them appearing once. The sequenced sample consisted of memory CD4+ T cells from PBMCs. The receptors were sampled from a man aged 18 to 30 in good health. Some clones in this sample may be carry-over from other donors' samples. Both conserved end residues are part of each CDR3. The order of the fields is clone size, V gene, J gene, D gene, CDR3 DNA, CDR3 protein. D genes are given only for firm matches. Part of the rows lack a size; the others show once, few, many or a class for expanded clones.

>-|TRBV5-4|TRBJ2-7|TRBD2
TGTGCCAGCAGCCCGATAAATGGACTAGCGGGAGAGAGGGCACCCTACGAGCAGTACTTC
CASSPINGLAGERAPYEQYF
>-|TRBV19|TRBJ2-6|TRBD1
TGTGCCAGTAGTTTAGTCGGCTCTTGGGACAGTCACTCTGGGGCCAACGTCCTGACTTTC
CASSLVGSWDSHSGANVLTF
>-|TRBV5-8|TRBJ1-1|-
TGTGCCAGCAGCTTGGATCCCAACACGAACACTGAAGCTTTCTTT
CASSLDPNTNTEAFF
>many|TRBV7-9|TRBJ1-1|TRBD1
TGTGCCAGCAGCTTAATGACAGGGGAGAACACTGAAGCTTTCTTT
CASSLMTGENTEAFF
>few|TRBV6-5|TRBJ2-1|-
TGTGCCAGCAGTTACTCGAAGACTAGAGACAATGAGCAGTTCTTC
CASSYSKTRDNEQFF
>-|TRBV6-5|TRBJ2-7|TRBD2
TGTGCCAGCAGTAAACTAGCGGGAGCCTACGAGCAGTACTTC
CASSKLAGAYEQYF
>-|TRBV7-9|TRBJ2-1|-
TGTGCCAGCATCCCTTTAGGGACCCCCTACAATGAGCAGTTCTTC
CASIPLGTPYNEQFF
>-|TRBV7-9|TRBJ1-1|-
TGTGCCAGCAGCTCTAGGGGGGGTGTTTTGAACACTGAAGCTTTCTTT
CASSSRGGVLNTEAFF
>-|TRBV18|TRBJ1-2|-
TGTGCCAGCTCACCACGTGGGGACATAACTAACTATGGCTACACCTTC
CASSPRGDITNYGYTF
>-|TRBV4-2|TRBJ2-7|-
TGTGCCAGCAGCCAAGGGAGGGGGATGAGCGGCTACGAGCAGTACTTC
CASSQGRGMSGYEQYF
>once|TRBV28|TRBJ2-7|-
TGTGCCAGCCCCAGGGTGTGCCCCCACGAGCAGTACTTC
CASPRVCPHEQYF
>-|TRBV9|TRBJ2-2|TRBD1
TGTGCCAGCAGCGTCGTGGGGACAGGAGGGGAGCTGTTTTTT
CASSVVGTGGELFF
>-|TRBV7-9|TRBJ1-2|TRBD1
TGTGCCAGCAGCTTAGCTGGGGGGACAGAAACCTATGGCTACACCTTC
CASSLAGGTETYGYTF
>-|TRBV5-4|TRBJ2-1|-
TGTGCCAGCAGCCTGGGGGGGGCAGCCTACAATGAGCAGTTCTTC
CASSLGGAAYNEQFF
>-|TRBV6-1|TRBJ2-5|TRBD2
TGTGCCAGCAGCCTACTAGCGGGAGGGGTGAAGACCCAGTACTTC
CASSLLAGGVKTQYF
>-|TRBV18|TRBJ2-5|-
TGTGCCAGCTCACCTAGCCCCCCAGGGGGCGGGAGAATTGAGACCCAGTACTTC
CASSPSPPGGGRIETQYF
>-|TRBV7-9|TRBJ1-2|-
TGTGCCAGCAGCTTAAACCCGTTCTCCGTAACAGGTTCCTATGGCTACACCTTC
CASSLNPFSVTGSYGYTF
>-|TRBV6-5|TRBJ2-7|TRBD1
TGTGCCAGCAGTTTAGAGAGGGACAGGGGTATTGGCGAGCAGTACTTC
CASSLERDRGIGEQYF
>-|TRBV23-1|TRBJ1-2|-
TGCGCCAGCAGTCAATCGTGGCTCTATGGCTACACCTTC
CASSQSWLYGYTF
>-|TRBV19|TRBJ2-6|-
TGTGCCTCGACGCAATCTGGGGCCAACGTCCTGACTTTC
CASTQSGANVLTF
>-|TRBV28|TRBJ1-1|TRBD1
TGTGCCAGCAGTTTACCCAACAGGGGGGCTGAAGCTTTCTTT
CASSLPNRGAEAFF
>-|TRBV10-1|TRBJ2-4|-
TGCGCCAGCAGTGAGTCGACGCCCGGTGATAAAAACATTCAGTACTTC
CASSESTPGDKNIQYF
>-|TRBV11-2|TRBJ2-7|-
TGTGCCAGCAGCTTAGGTGTCCACGAGCAGTACTTC
CASSLGVHEQYF
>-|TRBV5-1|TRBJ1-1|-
TGCGCCAGCAGCTTGGTGGTGGGAAACTGGAGGTACACTGAAGCTTTCTTT
CASSLVVGNWRYTEAFF
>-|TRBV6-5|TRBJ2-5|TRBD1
TGTGCCAGCAGGTTCGGACAGGGGCCCCAAGAGACCCAGTACTTC
CASRFGQGPQETQYF
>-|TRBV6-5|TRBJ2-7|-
TGTGCCAGCCGACAGGCGAGCTCCTACGAGCAGTACTTC
CASRQASSYEQYF
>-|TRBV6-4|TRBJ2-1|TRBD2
TGTGCCAGCAGTAGCGGGATCTACAATGAGCAGTTCTTC
CASSSGIYNEQFF
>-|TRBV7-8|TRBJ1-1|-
TGTGCCAGCAGCTTAGTTGCCGACAGCGTAGCTTTCTTT
CASSLVADSVAFF
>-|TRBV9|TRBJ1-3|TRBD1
TGTGCCAGCAGTCCGAGGGCGGGACAGGGTGGAGGAGCCATATATTTT
CASSPRAGQGGGAIYF
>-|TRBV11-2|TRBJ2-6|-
TGTGCCAGCAGCTGGGGCAGGTCTGGGGCCAACGTCCTGACTTTC
CASSWGRSGANVLTF
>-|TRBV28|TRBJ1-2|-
TGTGCCAGCAGTTTGATCGTCCAATCCCGGGGTTTTTATGGCTACACCTTC
CASSLIVQSRGFYGYTF
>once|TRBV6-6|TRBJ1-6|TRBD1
TGTGCCAGCAGAACCCGGGACAGCCTTTATAATTCACCCCTCCACTTT
CASRTRDSLYNSPLHF
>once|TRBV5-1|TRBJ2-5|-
TGCGCCAGCAGCTCGAATGGCGGTGGCGGAGAGACCCAGTACTTC
CASSSNGGGGETQYF
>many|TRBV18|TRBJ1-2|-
TGTGCCAGCTCACCGAATCGGGACAACGGCTATGGCTACACCTTC
CASSPNRDNGYGYTF
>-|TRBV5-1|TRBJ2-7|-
TGCGCCAGTAGTGTGGAGCCCTTAACCTACGAGCAGTACTTC
CASSVEPLTYEQYF
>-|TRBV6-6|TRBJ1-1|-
TGTGCCAGCGGATTGGCTTTCCGGGAGGCGAACACTGAAGCTTTCTTT
CASGLAFREANTEAFF
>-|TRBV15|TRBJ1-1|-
TGTGCCACCAGCCCCCGTCGGGGTTGGACCACTGAAGCTTTCTTT
CATSPRRGWTTEAFF
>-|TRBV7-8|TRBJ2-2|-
TGTGCCAGCAGCTTAGGACAGAGGAACACCGGGGAGCTGTTTTTT
CASSLGQRNTGELFF
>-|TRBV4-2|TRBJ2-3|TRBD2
TGTGCCAGCAGCCAAGATCTAAACCCTGGCGGGGGGGGAGTTCGGTATTTT
CASSQDLNPGGGGVRYF
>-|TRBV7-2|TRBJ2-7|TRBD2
TGTGCCAGCAGCTTAGAGGGGGCGGGAGGGTATGAGCAGTACTTC
CASSLEGAGGYEQYF
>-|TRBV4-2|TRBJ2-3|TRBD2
TGTGCCAGCAGCCAAGAGGGAGGCCTAGCGGGTTTGCTGGATACGCAGTATTTT
CASSQEGGLAGLLDTQYF
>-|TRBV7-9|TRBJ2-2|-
TGTGCCGGCCAGCCCGTTTGGGCCGGGGAGCTGTTTTTT
CAGQPVWAGELFF
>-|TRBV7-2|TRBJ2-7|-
TGTGCCAGCAGCTTAGCGACCCGGTCATATTACGAGCAGTACTTC
CASSLATRSYYEQYF
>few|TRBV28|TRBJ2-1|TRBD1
TGTGCCAGCGATAAGGGGAGGGACAGGGGTGGTGAGCAGTTCTTC
CASDKGRDRGGEQFF
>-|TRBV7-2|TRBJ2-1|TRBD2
TGTGCCAGCAGCCGAGCGGGGAGCTCCTACAATGAGCAGTTCTTC
CASSRAGSSYNEQFF